This entry lists 17 T cell receptor beta chains sequenced from one sample in a study of blood T cell repertoires in COVID-19. Produced via immunoSEQ multiplex PCR; TCRdb's table is partial and in-frame only. The data contain hundreds of thousands of clones, about four fifths of them singletons. The specimen sequenced was peripheral blood. These receptors originate from a woman of 80 years or more with COVID-19, enrolled during active disease.

The chain is built from TRBV18 and TRBJ1-4; 11 bases fit TRBD1. CDR3 length equals 17 residues. Germline CDR1 reads KGHSH; CDR2 reads LQKENI. V lost 3 bases and J lost 3; bases outside the gene matches: 6. CDR3 sequence: CASSPTGQGAANEKLFF. The CDR3 DNA is TGTGCCAGCTCACCTACCGGACAGGGGGCAGCTAATGAAAAACTGTTTTTT.

V usage is TRBV5-4 and J usage is TRBJ2-1; 9 bases are a match to TRBD2. With V trimmed by 4 bases and J by 3 bases, 2 bases remained unmatched. The CDR3 is made up of 14 amino acids. The V gene's germline CDR1 is SGHNT and CDR2 YYREEE (reference sequence). The CDR3 DNA follows: TGTGCCAGCAGCGGTAGCGGGGGCTACAATGAGCAGTTCTTC. Translated: CASSGSGGYNEQFF.

This chain uses TRBV6-2 or TRBV6-3 with TRBJ2-7, with TRBD2 matching over 9 bases. The V gene's germline CDR1 is MNHEY and CDR2 SVGEGT. The CDR3 covers 15 residues. V lost 2 bases, J lost 7 bases, and 9 bases stayed unmatched. CDR3 bases: TGTGCCAGCAGTTACGGCGGGTTAGCGGGAGAGGAGCAGTACTTC. Encoded protein: CASSYGGLAGEEQYF.

As concerns this clone: Sequence at one end of the junction differs from germline and may be a read error. The chain links TRBV7-7 to TRBJ2-7, with a weak D call TRBD2 (5 bases). The CDR3 is 13 residues long. The germline CDR1 and CDR2 sequences are SSHAT and FNYEAQ (reference sequence). Written as DNA, the CDR3 is TGTGCTAGCAGCTTAGGTGAGGGATCTAAGCAGTACTTC. Translation: CASSLGEGSKQYF.

V usage is TRBV11-2 and J usage is TRBJ2-3; D is possibly TRBD2 (6 bases). V was clipped by 4 bases and J by 3 bases, with 11 bases between them. This CDR3 contains 14 residues. CDR1 and CDR2 (germline): SGHAT, FQNNGV. The CDR3 DNA follows: TGTGCCAGCAGCTCGGGACTCGTAACAGATACGCAGTATTTT. Encoded protein: CASSSGLVTDTQYF.

The rearrangement uses TRBV4-2 and TRBJ1-5; perhaps TRBD1 as D (6 bases). V dropped 1 base and J dropped 1 base, with 11 bases sitting between them. The CDR3 totals 16 residues. Germline V CDR1 and CDR2: LGHNA, YNFKEQ. The CDR3 DNA sequence: TGTGCCAGCAGCCAAGGGGGGCAGATGAGCAATCAGCCCCAGCATTTT. It specifies CASSQGGQMSNQPQHF.

V and J are TRBV9 and TRBJ2-2; no reliable D call. The CDR3 totals 13 residues. Trimming pared 3 bases from V and 9 bases from J, leaving 12 bases between. Per the germline V gene, CDR1 is SGDLS and CDR2 is YYNGEE. CDR3 nucleotides: TGTGCCAGCAGCGCCGTAGAGCCCCGGGAGCTGTTTTTT. It specifies CASSAVEPRELFF. The variable domain in full, completed from reference TRBV9 and TRBJ2-2, reads DSGVTQTPKHLITATGQRVTLRCSPRSGDLSVYWYQQSLDQGLQFLIQYYNGEERAKGNILERFSAQQFPDLHSELNLSSLELGDSALYFCASSAVEPRELFFGEGSRLTVL.

This chain uses TRBV18 with TRBJ1-5; no clear D. This CDR3 region has 14 residues. V was clipped by 3 bases and J by 6 bases, with 12 bases between them. Germline V gene sequence: CDR1 KGHSH, CDR2 LQKENI. The CDR3 DNA sequence: TGTGCCAGCTCACCGTCCCGGGGAAGTCAGCCCCAGCATTTT. This sequence encodes CASSPSRGSQPQHF.

The genes are TRBV7-9 and TRBJ1-1, with 7 bases matching TRBD1. The V segment lost 1 base and the J segment 3 bases; nucleotides outside the gene matches: 5. In germline, CDR1 is SEHNR, CDR2 FQNEAQ (reference sequence). The CDR3 is 15 residues long. CDR3 region: CASSLGDREDTEAFF. CDR3 coding DNA: TGTGCCAGCAGCTTAGGAGACAGGGAGGACACTGAAGCTTTCTTT.

This rearrangement joins TRBV20-1 to TRBJ1-2, with a possible D match to TRBD1 (5 bases). CDR3 length equals 11 residues. Trimming cost V 5 bases and J 7 bases, with 11 bases left between them. Germline V gene data show CDR1 as DFQATT and CDR2 as SNEGSKA (reference sequence). This chain's CDR3 is CSAPKRGGYTF. Here the CDR3 DNA reads TGCAGTGCTCCGAAAAGGGGTGGCTACACCTTC.

This chain links TRBV3-1 (or the pseudogene TRBV3-2) with TRBJ2-3, with unresolved D. The germline CDR1 and CDR2 sequences are LGHDT and YNNKEL (reference sequence). This CDR3 is 14 amino acids long. Trimming pared 3 bases from V and 1 base from J, leaving 8 bases between. In DNA, the CDR3 is TGTGCCAGCAGCCAGTCCGGAGGCACAGATACGCAGTATTTT. Its translation is CASSQSGGTDTQYF.

This sequence joins TRBV24-1 and TRBJ2-1; TRBD2 matches at 10 bases. This CDR3 comprises 15 residues. V gave up 6 bases and J gave up 5 bases; unmatched junction bases: 6. Germline lookup yields CDR1 KGHDR and CDR2 SFDVKD. The DNA for the CDR3 is TGTGCCACCAGTAAAAGGACTAGCGGCCACAATGAGCAGTTCTTC. Translated: CATSKRTSGHNEQFF.

The genes are TRBV6-2 or TRBV6-3 and TRBJ2-1; 12 bases are shared with TRBD2. The CDR3 spans 16 residues. The germline gives CDR1 MNHEY, CDR2 SVGEGT. With V trimmed by 6 bases and J by 6 bases, 9 bases remained unmatched. CDR3 bases: TGTGCCAGCAGCCCCGCTAGCGGGAGGGCCACCAATGAGCAGTTCTTC. Translating gives CASSPASGRATNEQFF.

The J gene is TRBJ2-1, the V gene TRBV6-6; 7 bases map to TRBD2. Unmatched junction bases numbered 4, after V lost 4 bases and J lost 4 bases. Per germline, CDR1 MNHNY and CDR2 SVGAGI (reference sequence). This CDR3 is built from 14 residues. The CDR3 DNA follows: TGTGCCAGCAGTTCGACTAGCCAATACAATGAGCAGTTCTTC. Translated: CASSSTSQYNEQFF.

The chain is built from TRBV29-1 and TRBJ2-7; 7 bases are a match to TRBD1. The germline V gene has CDR1 SQVTM and CDR2 ANQGSEA. Germline trimming cut 5 bases from V and 3 bases from J; bases unmatched to any gene: 7. CDR3 size: 13 residues. The CDR3 protein is CSVFNRGGYEQYF. As DNA, the CDR3 is TGCAGCGTTTTCAACAGGGGTGGCTACGAGCAGTACTTC.

V usage is TRBV2 and J usage is TRBJ1-1; D not certain. The length of the CDR3 is 15 residues. CDR1 is SNHLY, CDR2 FYNNEI, per germline. V was cut by 7 bases and J by 4 bases, with 19 bases left in between. The CDR3 is CASINEASLSTEAFF. As DNA, the CDR3 is TGTGCCAGCATCAACGAGGCCTCTTTGTCCACTGAAGCTTTCTTT.

The CDR3 nucleotides read TGTGCCAGCAGCGTGGACTTGGGGTATTCTTATGAGCAGTTCTTC. Encoded protein: CASSVDLGYSYEQFF. The J gene is TRBJ2-1, the V gene TRBV9, with a possible D match to TRBD2 (5 bases). Looked up from germline, CDR1 is SGDLS and CDR2 is YYNGEE. Between the trimmed V and J ends, which lost 2 bases and 8 bases, there was a span of 17 bases. This CDR3 region has 15 residues.